The 16 T cell receptor beta chains listed next were all sequenced from one sample in a study of blood T cell repertoires in COVID-19. Clones were sequenced by immunoSEQ multiplex PCR, and TCRdb holds only the in-frame ones, with some missing. The sample holds 150,000 to 200,000 clones; about 90% are singletons and the top ten take about 22%. The source material was peripheral blood. These receptors were obtained from a man between 60 and 70 years old with active or convalescent COVID-19.

This clone was observed a few times. V is TRBV2 and J is TRBJ2-2, with a weak D call TRBD1 (6 bases). Trimming cost V 5 bases and J 5 bases, with 21 bases left between them. Per germline, CDR1 SNHLY and CDR2 FYNNEI. This CDR3 is built from 17 residues. Written as DNA, the CDR3 is TGTGCCAGCAGTTCCCGACAGGCCGCAGGGGTAACCGGGGAGCTGTTTTTT. It is translated as CASSSRQAAGVTGELFF.

This sequence joins TRBV19 and TRBJ1-5; 9 positions agree with TRBD1. CDR1 LNHDA and CDR2 SQIVND come from the germline V gene (reference sequence). This CDR3 contains 16 residues. Trimming at V came to 1 base and at J to 7 bases, leaving 8 bases not matched to a gene. The CDR3 here is CASSIGDRVTGQPQHF. The DNA for the CDR3 is TGTGCCAGTAGTATAGGGGACAGGGTAACTGGGCAGCCCCAGCATTTT.

The V call is TRBV6-6, the J call TRBJ2-3, with TRBD2 identical over 7 bases. The germline gives CDR1 MNHNY, CDR2 SVGAGI (reference sequence). The CDR3 runs 16 residues. The V gene end was trimmed by 5 bases and the J gene end by 4 bases; junction bases not matched to a gene: 12. CDR3 sequence (DNA): TGTGCCAGCAGTCTGTATTTCGGGGGGATGTCAGATACGCAGTATTTT. It yields the protein CASSLYFGGMSDTQYF.

V usage is TRBV6-5 and J usage is TRBJ1-6; weak D call: TRBD1 (6 bases). This CDR3 has 15 amino acids. Germline V gene data show CDR1 as MNHEY and CDR2 as SVGAGI. Deletions cut 5 bases from V and 10 bases from J, with 18 bases between. For the CDR3, the DNA is TGTGCCAGCAGTACCTTTATAGGGGGTGGATCACCCCTCCACTTT. Translation: CASSTFIGGGSPLHF.

The CDR3 loop reads CASSRLFEDRGRDYEQYF. CDR3 nucleotides: TGCGCCAGCAGCCGCCTTTTCGAAGACAGGGGGCGAGACTACGAGCAGTACTTC. The chain combines TRBV5-1 with TRBJ2-7; 10 bases map to TRBD1. The V and J ends lost 4 bases and 3 bases, in that order; junction bases with no gene match: 16. The germline V gene has CDR1 SGHRS and CDR2 YFSETQ. This CDR3 contains 18 residues. Variable domain in full (rest from reference TRBV5-1 and TRBJ2-7): KAGVTQTPRYLIKTRGQQVTLSCSPISGHRSVSWYQQTPGQGLQFLFEYFSETQRNKGNFPGRFSGRQFSNSRSEMNVSTLELGDSALYLCASSRLFEDRGRDYEQYFGPGTRLTVT.

The V and J genes are TRBV19 and TRBJ1-6, with D perhaps matching TRBD1 (5 bases). CDR1 is LNHDA, CDR2 SQIVND, per germline (reference sequence). The CDR3 has 17 amino acids. V lost 6 bases, J lost 8 bases, and 23 bases lay in between. This CDR3 reads CASSRLPGELRDSPLHF. CDR3 nucleotides: TGTGCCAGTAGCCGCCTCCCGGGGGAGCTCAGGGATTCACCCCTCCACTTT.

This rearrangement joins TRBV6-5 to TRBJ2-7, with TRBD2 matching 12 bases. Germline V lookup: CDR1 MNHEY, CDR2 SVGAGI. V was pared by 10 bases and J by 4 bases, with 5 bases of the junction left unmatched. This CDR3 has 13 amino acids. The CDR3 protein is CATRLAGVYEQYF. CDR3 DNA sequence: TGTGCCACCCGACTAGCGGGGGTATACGAGCAGTACTTC.

This chain links TRBV2 with TRBJ1-4, with D perhaps matching TRBD1 (5 bases). With 6 bases removed from V and 7 bases from J, the gap between germline ends came to 9 bases. Looked up from germline, CDR1 is SNHLY and CDR2 is FYNNEI. CDR3 length: 12 amino acids. CDR3 protein: CASRPRGEKLFF. The CDR3, as DNA: TGTGCCAGCAGACCTAGGGGTGAAAAACTGTTTTTT.

This clone occurred once. This chain uses TRBV14 with TRBJ1-1, with a possible D match to TRBD1 (6 bases). The CDR3 runs 14 residues. V was trimmed by 1 base and J by 8 bases, leaving 14 bases between them. Per the germline V gene, CDR1 is SGHDN and CDR2 is FVKESK. Written as DNA, the CDR3 is TGTGCCAGCAGCCAAGGAGGACAGCAGACCGAAGCTTTCTTT. It is translated as CASSQGGQQTEAFF.

V and J are TRBV14 and TRBJ2-3; 7 nucleotides agree with TRBD2. The CDR3 contains 17 residues. V was pared by 2 bases and J by 1 base, with 9 bases of the junction left unmatched. In germline, CDR1 is SGHDN, CDR2 FVKESK. CDR3 residues: CASSQLYDAGGTDTQYF. Written as DNA, the CDR3 is TGTGCCAGCAGCCAATTATACGATGCGGGGGGCACAGATACGCAGTATTTT.

V gene TRBV2 combines with J gene TRBJ2-2; TRBD2 aligns across 8 bases. This CDR3 comprises 16 residues. Trimming cost V 6 bases and J 6 bases; bases outside gene matches: 12. In germline, CDR1 is SNHLY, CDR2 FYNNEI. CDR3 sequence (DNA): TGTGCCAGCAGGGATTTACGGGGGGGCGCGGCCGGGGAGCTGTTTTTT. This encodes CASRDLRGGAAGELFF.

J is TRBJ1-1 and V is TRBV30; D unresolved. Trimming removed 4 bases at V and 0 bases at J, with 9 bases between. The CDR3 runs to 13 residues. CDR1 is GTSNPN and CDR2 is SVGIG in the germline V gene (reference sequence). CDR3 DNA sequence: TGTGCCTGGACCCGGGGTTTGAACACTGAAGCTTTCTTT. This codes for CAWTRGLNTEAFF.

This clone appeared once. The CDR3 bases are TGTGCCAGCAGCCCCAGAGGGAGGACAGATACGCAGTATTTT. This codes for CASSPRGRTDTQYF. V usage is TRBV7-3 and J usage is TRBJ2-3; possibly TRBD2 for D (6 bases). The germline V and J ends were trimmed by 5 bases and 3 bases, with 12 bases remaining between them. The germline V gene has CDR1 SGHTA and CDR2 FQGTGA. The length of the CDR3 is 14 residues.

The CDR3 DNA sequence: TGCGCCAGCAGCTTGGGAGCAGGGACAGCTAACTATGGCTACACCTTC. Its translation: CASSLGAGTANYGYTF. The chain couples TRBV5-1 to TRBJ1-2; 7 bases align to TRBD1. J gave up 0 bases and V 0 bases, and 5 bases lay outside the gene matches. The V gene's germline CDR1 is SGHRS and CDR2 YFSETQ. The CDR3 contains 16 residues.

This chain uses TRBV12-3 or TRBV12-4 with TRBJ1-3; 7 bases are a match to TRBD1. V was clipped by 5 bases and J by 4 bases; unmatched bases: 2. The CDR3 spans 13 residues. The CDR3 is CASSAGQGNTIYF. Here the CDR3 DNA reads TGTGCCAGCAGTGCGGGACAGGGAAACACCATATATTTT.

This chain uses TRBV27 with TRBJ2-5; 9 nucleotides align to TRBD1. V shed 6 bases and J 6 bases; nucleotides not matched to a gene: 5. The germline V gene encodes CDR1 MNHEY and CDR2 SMNVEV (reference sequence). There are 13 residues in the CDR3. The CDR3 reads CASRTGGLKTQYF. The CDR3 bases are TGTGCCAGCAGAACAGGGGGCTTGAAGACCCAGTACTTC.